The subject of this entry is one T cell receptor beta chain. The record originates from a study of blood T cells in healthy people across ages. The CDR3 consists of 16 residues. Germline assignment: CDR1 SGHTA and CDR2 FQGNSA. The V segment lost 10 bases and the J segment 3 bases; nucleotides outside the gene matches: 10. Primers used in a second PCR of about 6 to 11 cycles were a sample-barcoded 5' primer and a J-beta primer mix. From the 5' RACE reads, TCRdb called clonotypes with MiXCR, one entry per CDR3 protein. The sample has some 320,000 distinct CDR3 sequences, 25% to 30% seen once. Caucasian, healthy and from Russia, the donors were aged between roughly 6 and 95.

The sequencing sample was made of blood. The chain joins TRBV7-2 to TRBJ2-1, with TRBD2 matching over 12 bases. This TCR was sampled from a woman aged 70-85 years in good health. Written as DNA, the CDR3 is TGTGCCACAGACTCTAGCGGGAGGGCCGACTACAATGAGCAGTTCTTC. Protein product: CATDSSGRADYNEQFF.